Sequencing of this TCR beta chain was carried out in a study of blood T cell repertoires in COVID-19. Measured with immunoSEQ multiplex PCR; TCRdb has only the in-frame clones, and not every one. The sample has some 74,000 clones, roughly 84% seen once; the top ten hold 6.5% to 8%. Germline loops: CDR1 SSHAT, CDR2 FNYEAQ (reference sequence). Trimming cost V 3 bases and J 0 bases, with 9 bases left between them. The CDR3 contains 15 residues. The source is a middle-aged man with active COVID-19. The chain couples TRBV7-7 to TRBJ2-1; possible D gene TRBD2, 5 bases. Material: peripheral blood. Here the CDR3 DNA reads TGTGCCAGCAGCTTGACCACTAGCTCCTACAATGAGCAGTTCTTC. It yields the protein CASSLTTSSYNEQFF. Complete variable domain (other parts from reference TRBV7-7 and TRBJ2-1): GAGVSQSPRYKVTKRGQDVTLRCDPISSHATLYWYQQALGQGPEFLTYFNYEAQPDKSGLPSDRFSAERPEGSISTLTIQRTEQRDSAMYRCASSLTTSSYNEQFFGPGTRLTVL.